The present entry profiles one T cell receptor (beta chain) with its context. This sample stems from a study of shared clonotypes between healthy human individuals. The method was immunoSEQ multiplex PCR; TCRdb's version includes in-frame clones alone and lacks a portion of them. Among approximately 600,000 clones listed, approximately 95% were seen once. CDR3 length: 13 residues. Germline values: CDR1 MDHEN, CDR2 SYDVKM. Trimming cost V 3 bases and J 5 bases, with 8 bases left between them. Cells designated naive CD8 were CD45RO-negative and were positively selected for CCR7, with terminally differentiated effector memory CD45RA+ cells excluded.

The sequenced sample was naive CD8+ T cells sorted from blood. This chain joins TRBV28 and TRBJ1-5, with D hard to call. The clonotype originates from a woman aged 25 to 39 in good health. The DNA for the CDR3 is TGTGCCAGCAGTTTTGGAGCGGATCAGCCCCAGCATTTT. Amino acids: CASSFGADQPQHF.